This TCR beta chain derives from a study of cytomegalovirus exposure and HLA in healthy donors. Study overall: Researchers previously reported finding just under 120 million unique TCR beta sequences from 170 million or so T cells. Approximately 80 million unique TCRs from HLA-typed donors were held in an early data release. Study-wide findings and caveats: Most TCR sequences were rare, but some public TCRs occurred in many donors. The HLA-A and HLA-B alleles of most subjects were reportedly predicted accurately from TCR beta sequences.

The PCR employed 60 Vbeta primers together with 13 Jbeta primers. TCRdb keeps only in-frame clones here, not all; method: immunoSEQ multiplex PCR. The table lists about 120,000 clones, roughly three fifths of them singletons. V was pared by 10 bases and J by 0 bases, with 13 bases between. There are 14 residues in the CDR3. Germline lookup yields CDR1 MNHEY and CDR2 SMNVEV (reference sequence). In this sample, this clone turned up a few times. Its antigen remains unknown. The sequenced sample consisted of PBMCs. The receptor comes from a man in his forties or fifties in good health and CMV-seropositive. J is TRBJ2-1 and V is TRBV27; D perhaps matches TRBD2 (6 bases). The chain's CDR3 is CATSWRASYNEQFF. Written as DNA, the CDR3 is TGTGCCACCTCCTGGAGGGCCTCCTACAATGAGCAGTTCTTC.